The clone carrying this TCR beta chain appeared once. Participants spanned ages roughly 18 to 90 years and resided in roughly 22 US areas. Participant reports of clinical history set cohort assignment. The CDR3 consists of 15 residues. In germline, CDR1 is SNHLY, CDR2 FYNNEI. The J segment lost 1 base and the V segment lost 5 bases, leaving 3 bases of the junction unmatched. These data are taken from a study of blood T cell repertoires in COVID-19. Study-wide background: There were acute and convalescent COVID-19 samples, and they came from the United States, Italy and Spain. Sample material is recorded as cDNA or gDNA derived from T cells, B-cell-depleted T cells, or PBMCs.

TCRdb keeps only in-frame clones here, not all; method: immunoSEQ multiplex PCR. The sample includes approximately 220,000 clones, 80% to 90% seen only once; the top ten take 3.8%. The TCR originated in a woman in her thirties or forties with acute COVID-19. The sample consisted of PBMCs or T cells enriched from blood (not recorded which). This sequence joins TRBV2 and TRBJ1-5; 9 nucleotides line up with TRBD1. In DNA form, the CDR3 reads TGTGCCAGCAGTCCGACAGGGGGAAGCAATCAGCCCCAGCATTTT. It is translated as CASSPTGGSNQPQHF.